This note documents a single T cell receptor (beta chain) sequence. Only a few counts were recorded for this clonotype. This clone's antigen is unknown. The sample holds no much larger clone one base away, and base qualities are not on file. The data were taken from a study of neurological immune-mediated disorders (dated by TCRdb to the late 2010s). Context from the whole study: Peripheral blood TCR-beta repertoires from patients with HTLV-I-associated myelopathy (HAM/TSP), patients with multiple sclerosis, and healthy controls were compared in the study using UMI-based sequencing. Of the approximately 65 subjects in the cohort, about 14 were HAM/TSP patients, roughly 34 were multiple sclerosis patients, and about 20 were healthy controls. The approximately 110 TCR-beta libraries included longitudinal samples, technical triplicates and paired sorted CD4+ and CD8+ T-cell subsets alongside PBMC samples. Longitudinal HAM/TSP donors and healthy donors each had 3 time-points at intervals of about 3-45 months.

Trimming at the junction amounts to 0 bases on V and 1 base on J, and the germline ends lie 7 bases apart. The CDR3 spans 14 residues, from the cysteine through the phenylalanine. Only CDR3 DNA is held: 42 bases, read in frame from base 1. CDR1 and CDR2, looked up from the germline V gene, are SGHRS and YFSETQ. cDNA was synthesized by template-switch 5'RACE using a primer carrying a 10-nucleotide random unique molecular identifier by which each TCR transcript was tagged. Over 180 million TCR-beta sequences, covering 15-18 subjects, were produced in each sequencing run. Total RNA was extracted with the RNeasy kit. The KAPA Real-time Library Amplification kit was used to amplify TCR-beta VDJ regions with primers targeting the TCR constant region and the 5'RACE anchor. A first PCR added sample indexes and Illumina adaptors, and a second PCR then raised library yield. After Ampure bead purification, the roughly 650 bp TCR product was size-selected on a 2% E-gel SizeSelection system. Before pooling, library quality was assessed on a Bioanalyzer, concentration was determined with Qubit, and library quantification was performed with the Kapa Library Quantification kit. An Illumina HiSeq 2500 sequenced the libraries paired-end 2 x 150 bp. To increase sequence diversity, roughly 24-32% phiX was spiked into each library pool. The original methods were these. Quality-filtered reads were processed with the UMI-based MiGEC pipeline, and over 75% of raw TCR sequences were removed by the MiGEC pipeline during error correction. IMGT germline references were used for aligning VDJ genes, and each clonotype was defined as a unique CDR3 amino acid sequence together with its V-J genes. Clonal expansion, Shannon diversity, and CDR3 relatedness (CalcPairwiseDistances, ClusterSamples) were evaluated with VDJtools, and phylogenetic trees were built with CLCbio workbench. Expanded clones were defined as having at least 8 unique UMIs, based on coefficient-of-variation modelling across technical triplicates. TCRdb reanalyzed the raw reads on its own, using fastp at Q25 for trimming and MiXCR for clone calling, and kept in-frame beta chains. Rows matching on CDR3 protein sequence are summarized as one entry with the most common DNA and genes. The V and J calls and clone size come from TCRdb's table, not from the authors' own analysis. Here the sample has fewer than 55,000 distinct CDR3 sequences; approximately 11% occur a single time. The top ten clones comprise less than 2% of the sample.

What the research found in general, with its limitations: Expanded clones from different subjects shared no identical CDR3 amino acid sequences, which suggests that TCR-beta repertoires were private in all groups. TCR clonal expansion was highest in HAM/TSP patients and lowest in MS patients, with MS patients falling below even healthy controls.

The meaning of the sample's time point label: longitudinal time-point 1 (baseline). The healthy controls were volunteers from a blood bank in Maryland, USA. Unsorted PBMC libraries were generated from 2 million PBMCs stored in RNAlater at -80 °C until RNA extraction. Peripheral blood was subjected to Ficoll-Hypaque density gradient centrifugation to isolate PBMCs, which were then cryopreserved in liquid nitrogen. Material for sequencing was PBMCs. The origin of this receptor is a woman aged 40 to 55 in good health. The chain is encoded by TRBV5-1 joined to TRBJ1-2; the D segment cannot be called with confidence. CDR3 protein: CASSLAVDNYGYTF. The DNA sequence reads TGCGCCAGCAGCTTGGCCGTGGATAACTATGGCTACACCTTC.